This T cell receptor beta chain is drawn from a study of blood T cell repertoires in COVID-19. Study information: Acute and convalescent COVID-19 specimens originated in the United States, Italy and Spain. T cells, B-cell-depleted T cells, or PBMCs provided the cDNA or gDNA that served as material.

Cohorts were based on clinical histories the participants reported. This CDR3 spans 15 amino acids. V shed 3 bases and J 1 base; nucleotides not matched to a gene: 4. Germline loops: CDR1 SGHAT, CDR2 FQNNGV. Only one count was recorded for this clone. The method was immunoSEQ multiplex PCR; TCRdb's version includes in-frame clones alone and lacks a portion of them. The sample shows a few hundred thousand clones, around 82% of them seen only once. This clonotype originated in a woman in her 40s with acute COVID-19. Sequenced material: PBMCs or T cells enriched from blood (not recorded which). This sequence joins TRBV11-2 and TRBJ2-5; 8 nucleotides agree with TRBD2. CDR3 coding DNA: TGTGCCAGCAGCTTGAATAGCGGGGCCCAAGAGACCCAGTACTTC. It codes for CASSLNSGAQETQYF. Full variable domain (remainder filled in from reference TRBV11-2 and TRBJ2-5): EAGVAQSPRYKIIEKRQSVAFWCNPISGHATLYWYQQILGQGPKLLIQFQNNGVVDDSQLPKDRFSAERLKGVDSTLKIQPAKLEDSAVYLCASSLNSGAQETQYFGPGTRLLVL.